This entry is about one T cell receptor (beta chain). The CDR3 runs 14 residues. Germline CDR1 and CDR2: KGHDR and SFDVKD. The V end was cut by 9 bases, the J end by 0 bases, with 14 bases between. These data come from a study of control samples from healthy donors and cancer patients. Only in-frame clones appear in the TCRdb table, and some are missing; sequencing was by immunoSEQ multiplex PCR. The sample consists of 100,000 or so clones, 90% to 95% of them appearing once. The V and J genes are TRBV24-1 and TRBJ2-7; D unresolved. The sample comprised blood. The TCR comes from a woman aged 18-29 years in good health. CDR3 protein: CATQSALGSYEQYF. CDR3 DNA sequence: TGTGCCACCCAAAGCGCGTTGGGCTCCTACGAGCAGTACTTC.